This T cell receptor beta chain appears in the sequencing data of a study of cytomegalovirus exposure and HLA in healthy donors. For the study at large: Both the approximately 120 validation repertoires and the 600 to 700 first-cohort repertoires used the same platform, as reported by a later analysis. Broader study findings: Cytomegalovirus-associated status was assigned to some 160 TCR beta chains. Reported results showed that the classifier diagnosed cytomegalovirus status with high specificity and sensitivity. Testing in vitro showed three CMV-associated chains specific for CMV antigens.

Germline-derived CDR1 and CDR2 are SQVTM and ANQGSEA. Trimming cost V 6 bases and J 8 bases; bases outside gene matches: 10. CDR3 length: 14 residues. In this sample, this clone turned up once. The antigen is not known. Measured with immunoSEQ multiplex PCR; TCRdb has only the in-frame clones, and not every one. The data contain some 140,000 clones, about 86% of them singletons. The sample comprised PBMCs. This sequence was found in a human donor in good health. The chain has TRBV29-1 and TRBJ2-1, with TRBD2 matching over 10 bases. The CDR3 DNA sequence: TGCAGCGTATCCTCCGGAGCGGGGGGGCATGAGCAGTTCTTC. This sequence encodes CSVSSGAGGHEQFF.